The 11 T cell receptor beta chains listed next were all sequenced from one sample in a study of early T cells in non-severe SARS-CoV-2 infection. TCRdb itself ran the 5' RACE reads through MiXCR, one entry per CDR3 protein. The data show tens of thousands of distinct CDR3 sequences, around 14% seen once. What was sequenced was whole blood. The receptors here all came from an adult who was a healthcare worker with PCR-confirmed SARS-CoV-2 infection or an uninfected control (not recorded which).

This clonotype was picked up a small number of times. The CDR3 bases are TGTGCCAGCAGCACGGGACTAGCGGGAGGGATGGAGACCCAGTACTTC. Amino acid sequence: CASSTGLAGGMETQYF. V is TRBV7-6 and J is TRBJ2-5; 16 bases map to TRBD2. With V trimmed by 5 bases and J by 5 bases, 5 bases remained unmatched. Germline CDR1 and CDR2: SGHVS and FNYEAQ. The CDR3 extends over 16 amino acids.

V gene TRBV25-1 combines with J gene TRBJ2-1; maybe TRBD2 (6 bases). The CDR3 spans 11 residues. V was clipped by 6 bases and J by 7 bases, with 7 bases between them. Germline V gene lookup returns CDR1 MGHDK and CDR2 SYGVNS. The CDR3 region is CASRAGNEQFF. CDR3 DNA sequence: TGTGCCAGCAGAGCGGGTAATGAGCAGTTCTTC.

The chain is built from TRBV19 and TRBJ2-7, with 7 bases aligning to TRBD2. The CDR3 is 13 amino acids. Germline V gene data show CDR1 as LNHDA and CDR2 as SQIVND (reference sequence). V gave up 6 bases and J gave up 2 bases; unmatched junction bases: 4. CDR3 region: CASSAGATYEQYF. The CDR3 region has the DNA TGTGCCAGTAGCGCGGGAGCCACCTACGAGCAGTACTTC.

The V gene is TRBV20-1, the J gene TRBJ1-5; D may be TRBD1 (5 bases). The V and J ends lost 6 bases and 9 bases respectively, with 24 bases between them. This CDR3 is built from 15 residues. Germline CDR1 is DFQATT and CDR2 is SNEGSKA (reference sequence). CDR3 in amino acids: CSAESLGGVALPQHF. The DNA for the CDR3 is TGCAGTGCCGAATCCCTTGGGGGGGTAGCGCTGCCCCAGCATTTT.

The rearrangement joins TRBV27 to TRBJ2-1; TRBD2 matches at 15 bases. CDR3 length: 17 amino acids. Germline CDR1 reads MNHEY; CDR2 reads SMNVEV (reference sequence). Trimming at V came to 4 bases and at J to 6 bases, leaving 7 bases not matched to a gene. The CDR3 spells CASSSNLGLAGGNEQFF. Written as DNA, the CDR3 is TGTGCCAGCAGTTCAAACTTGGGACTAGCGGGAGGCAATGAGCAGTTCTTC.

The sample holds many counts of this clonotype. The chain combines TRBV6-4 with TRBJ1-5; a weak D match, TRBD1 (5 bases). Germline CDR1 reads MRHNA; CDR2 reads SNTAGT. This CDR3 has 19 residues. V gave up 2 bases and J gave up 0 bases, with 20 bases separating them. CDR3 nucleotides: TGTGCCAGCAGTGACAGCAGGGCAGAAGGTTTTTCTAGCAATCAGCCCCAGCATTTT. It specifies CASSDSRAEGFSSNQPQHF.

This clonotype was picked up a small number of times. The V and J genes are TRBV2 and TRBJ2-7; unclear D gene. The V end was cut by 5 bases, the J end by 4 bases, with 15 bases between. CDR3 size: 14 residues. Germline loops: CDR1 SNHLY, CDR2 FYNNEI. CDR3 DNA: TGTGCCAGCAGTTCCCACGGAACCGTTTACGAGCAGTACTTC. It specifies CASSSHGTVYEQYF. Full variable domain (rest looked up from reference TRBV2 and TRBJ2-7): EPEVTQTPSHQVTQMGQEVILRCVPISNHLYFYWYRQILGQKVEFLVSFYNNEISEKSEIFDDQFSVERPDGSNFTLKIRSTKLEDSAMYFCASSSHGTVYEQYFGPGTRLTVT.

The chain employs TRBV19 and TRBJ2-7; D not certain. V lost 6 bases to trimming and J lost 2 bases, with 14 bases between them. Germline V lookup: CDR1 LNHDA, CDR2 SQIVND (reference sequence). The CDR3 covers 14 residues. CDR3 DNA sequence: TGTGCCAGTAGAATCGGCCGGCAGACCTACGAGCAGTACTTC. This gives the protein CASRIGRQTYEQYF.

At least ten counts were recorded for this clonotype. The V call is TRBV6-5, the J call TRBJ1-2, with D hard to call. There are 13 residues in the CDR3. Trimming stripped 1 base from V and 8 bases from J, with 11 bases between. Germline lookup yields CDR1 MNHEY and CDR2 SVGAGI. In DNA form, the CDR3 reads TGTGCCAGCAGTTACTGGGTTTCAGGAGGCTACACCTTC. Translated: CASSYWVSGGYTF.

This clonotype was recorded at least ten times. This chain connects TRBV14 to TRBJ2-7; the D gene is possibly TRBD1 (7 bases). Trimming stripped 1 base from V and 5 bases from J, with 12 bases between. The CDR3 covers 14 residues. CDR1 is SGHDN, CDR2 FVKESK, per germline. The CDR3, as DNA: TGTGCCAGCAGCCAAGGCCTCAGGGGGGACGAGCAGTACTTC. Its protein is CASSQGLRGDEQYF.

This clonotype was detected a few times. The V call is TRBV6-5, the J call TRBJ1-2; D gene ambiguous. Trimming left V 2 bases short and J 8 bases short, with 12 bases between. Germline V gives CDR1 MNHEY, CDR2 SVGAGI. The CDR3 covers 13 residues. The CDR3 spells CASSYEQRLGYTF. The CDR3, as DNA: TGTGCCAGCAGTTACGAACAGCGCTTGGGCTACACCTTC.